These T cell receptor beta chains were read from a single sample in a study of blood T cells in healthy people across ages. Each CDR3 protein gets one entry after TCRdb re-called the 5' RACE reads with MiXCR. The data show 1.5 million or so distinct CDR3 sequences, 35% to 45% seen once. The sequenced material came from blood. The receptors stem from a woman in her late teens or twenties in good health. CDR3s leave out the opening cysteine and the closing phenylalanine or tryptophan. Each record gives: CDR3 protein, CDR3 length, V gene.

ASSLGRDRHETQY | 13 | TRBV5-1
ASSPQGIYNEQF | 12 | TRBV27
ASSLSGQGGTEAF | 13 | TRBV12-3/TRBV12-4
ASSRGPAAF | 9 | TRBV7-8
ASPKQQGIANTGELF | 15 | TRBV7-9
SALGLAGDTQY | 11 | TRBV20-1
AIRRGINEKLF | 11 | TRBV12-3/TRBV12-4
ASSQDARAYEQY | 12 | TRBV14
AISVAGPNTEAF | 12 | TRBV10-3
ASSHIKTNPSQETQY | 15 | TRBV28
ASSLERDSNQPQH | 13 | TRBV7-2
ASRIQVNTEAF | 11 | TRBV5-1
ASSQDIRGTSGSYEQY | 16 | TRBV4-3
ASSPQGGFTEAF | 12 | TRBV12-3/TRBV12-4